The 22 T cell receptor beta chains in this list originate from one sample, sequenced in a study of cytomegalovirus exposure and HLA in healthy donors. Some clones are missing from TCRdb's copy, which holds only in-frame ones; the method was immunoSEQ multiplex PCR. The sample lists about 160,000 clones, approximately 87% seen once, with around 5% in the top ten. The sequencing sample was made of PBMCs. Source of these receptors: a young woman in good health and CMV-seronegative.

The J gene is TRBJ2-5, the V gene TRBV18; D perhaps matches TRBD2 (5 bases). Trimming took 5 bases from V and 1 from J, leaving 14 bases between them. The CDR3 spans 15 residues. The germline gives CDR1 KGHSH, CDR2 LQKENI. The CDR3 sequence: CASSEASIPQETQYF. The CDR3 nucleotides read TGTGCCAGCTCAGAGGCTAGCATTCCCCAAGAGACCCAGTACTTC. Variable domain in full (rest from reference TRBV18 and TRBJ2-5): NAGVMQNPRHLVRRRGQEARLRCSPMKGHSHVYWYRQLPEEGLKFMVYLQKENIIDESGMPKERFSAEFPKEGPSILRIQQVVRGDSAAYFCASSEASIPQETQYFGPGTRLLVL.

The V call is TRBV14, the J call TRBJ1-2; D call uncertain. CDR3 length equals 15 residues. Trimming removed 0 bases from V and 8 bases from J, with 16 bases in between. Per germline, CDR1 SGHDN and CDR2 FVKESK. CDR3: CASSQDLEGFLGYTF. CDR3 nucleotide sequence: TGTGCCAGCAGCCAAGATCTGGAAGGATTTTTGGGCTACACCTTC.

The chain has TRBV19 and TRBJ2-6; D ambiguous. The germline V and J ends were trimmed by 4 bases and 0 bases, with 7 bases remaining between them. The CDR3 extends over 15 amino acids. Germline loops: CDR1 LNHDA, CDR2 SQIVND (reference sequence). The CDR3 here is CASSRWGSGANVLTF. In DNA form, the CDR3 reads TGTGCCAGTAGTAGATGGGGCTCTGGGGCCAACGTCCTGACTTTC.

The V call is TRBV7-2, the J call TRBJ2-2, with 9 bases fitting TRBD1. The trim removed 5 bases at V and 3 bases at J, leaving 7 bases unmatched. Germline V gives CDR1 SGHTA, CDR2 FQGNSA. The CDR3 is 16 residues long. The CDR3 DNA follows: TGTGCCAGCAGCCTAAACAGGGGGCATGACACCGGGGAGCTGTTTTTT. This gives the protein CASSLNRGHDTGELFF.

V and J are TRBV18 and TRBJ2-3, with no clear D. Looked up from germline, CDR1 is KGHSH and CDR2 is LQKENI. This CDR3 region has 13 residues. Trimming took 3 bases from V and 1 from J, leaving 5 bases between them. This CDR3 is CASSPAGTDTQYF. CDR3 nucleotide sequence: TGTGCCAGCTCACCTGCGGGCACAGATACGCAGTATTTT.

This clone was seen a few times. V gene TRBV7-9 combines with J gene TRBJ1-1; tentative D call: TRBD1 (6 bases). The germline CDR1 and CDR2 sequences are SEHNR and FQNEAQ (reference sequence). With 3 bases removed from V and 3 bases from J, the gap between germline ends came to 20 bases. The CDR3 covers 17 residues. CDR3: CASSLRGWGETDTEAFF. The CDR3 DNA is TGTGCCAGCAGCTTGAGGGGGTGGGGAGAAACGGACACTGAAGCTTTCTTT.

The gene calls are TRBV9 and TRBJ2-1; tentative D call: TRBD1 (5 bases). This CDR3 is 13 amino acids long. The germline CDR1 and CDR2 sequences are SGDLS and YYNGEE. The V gene lost 3 bases and the J gene lost 4 bases, with 8 bases spanning the gap. Here the CDR3 DNA reads TGTGCCAGCAGCGGGCAGGGTTACAATGAGCAGTTCTTC. Encoded protein: CASSGQGYNEQFF.

V is TRBV18 and J is TRBJ2-7; D possibly corresponds to TRBD1 (5 bases). CDR3 size: 13 residues. Germline loops: CDR1 KGHSH, CDR2 LQKENI. V was trimmed by 2 bases and J by 3 bases, leaving 8 bases between them. CDR3 coding DNA: TGTGCCAGCTCACCATCAGGGATCTACGAGCAGTACTTC. It codes for CASSPSGIYEQYF.

The CDR3 loop is CASSLLDDTQYF. DNA for the CDR3: TGTGCCAGCAGTTTATTGGATGATACGCAGTATTTT. The chain combines TRBV28 with TRBJ2-3; D gene ambiguous. This CDR3 region has 12 residues. V was trimmed by 1 base and J by 6 bases, leaving 5 bases between them. CDR1 and CDR2 (germline): MDHEN, SYDVKM.

This chain uses TRBV7-9 with TRBJ1-1; D unclear. The CDR3 runs 15 residues. V was pared by 2 bases and J by 1 base, with 11 bases between. CDR1 and CDR2 from the germline V gene are SEHNR and FQNEAQ (reference sequence). The CDR3 DNA reads as TGTGCCAGCAGCTTACGTAGGGCTACGAACACTGAAGCTTTCTTT. Translating gives CASSLRRATNTEAFF.

The DNA of the CDR3 is TGTGCCACCAGCAGAGATCGTGCAGGGGGCTATACACCCCTCCACTTT. Encoded protein: CATSRDRAGGYTPLHF. The rearrangement links TRBV15 to TRBJ1-6, with 8 positions matching TRBD1. CDR3 length equals 16 residues. Trimming at V came to 0 bases and at J to 11 bases, leaving 9 bases not matched to a gene. From germline, CDR1 is LNHNV and CDR2 YYDKDF (reference sequence).

Only a few counts were recorded for this clone. The V and J genes are TRBV10-3 and TRBJ1-1, with D perhaps TRBD1 (6 bases). The V end was cut by 11 bases, the J end by 1 base, with 11 bases between. The germline gives CDR1 ENHRY, CDR2 SYGVKD. The CDR3 runs to 12 residues. The chain's CDR3 is CASHRENTEAFF. CDR3 nucleotide sequence: TGTGCCTCGCACAGGGAGAACACTGAAGCTTTCTTT.

The CDR3 DNA follows: TGTGCCAGCAGCACATACAGGGGGTCCTACGAGCAGTACTTC. Protein: CASSTYRGSYEQYF. This chain connects TRBV7-8 to TRBJ2-7; 8 nucleotides match TRBD1. CDR1 and CDR2 (germline): SGHVS, FQNEAQ. This CDR3 has 14 residues. V shed 5 bases, J shed 1 base, and the junction held 4 bases outside the gene matches.

Only a few counts were recorded for this clone. The V and J genes are TRBV6-5 and TRBJ1-2; the D is unclear. Germline CDR1 MNHEY, CDR2 SVGAGI. The CDR3 sequence is 12 residues long. Trimming removed 6 bases at V and 5 bases at J, with 10 bases between. The chain's CDR3 is CASSKRPYGYTF. CDR3 coding DNA: TGTGCCAGCAGCAAAAGACCGTATGGCTACACCTTC.

For the CDR3, the DNA is TGTGCCAGCACCCGGGCAAATTCACCCCTCCACTTT. Amino acids: CASTRANSPLHF. The genes are TRBV5-5 and TRBJ1-6, with unresolved D. The V and J ends lost 6 bases and 7 bases respectively, with 8 bases between them. The CDR3 extends over 12 amino acids. Germline V CDR1 and CDR2: SGHKS, YYEKEE (reference sequence).

V and J are TRBV4-3 and TRBJ2-1; unclear D gene. V shed 4 bases and J shed 6 bases, with 10 bases lying between them. The CDR3 runs 13 residues. Germline CDR1 reads LGHNA; CDR2 reads YSLEER. CDR3 DNA: TGCGCCAGCAGCCCCGACGAGGTCAATGAGCAGTTCTTC. Protein product: CASSPDEVNEQFF.

This chain links TRBV6-5 with TRBJ2-7; 11 nucleotides agree with TRBD1. After removal of 6 bases from V and 5 bases from J, the junction contained 9 bases not matched to a gene. Germline-derived CDR1 and CDR2 are MNHEY and SVGAGI. The CDR3 has 15 amino acids. Written as DNA, the CDR3 is TGTGCCAGCAGGAAGGGACAGGGGGTTTCTAACGAGCAGTACTTC. Residues: CASRKGQGVSNEQYF.

The CDR3 loop reads CASSQIRSRVGTEAFF. As DNA, the CDR3 is TGTGCCAGCAGCCAAATCAGGAGCAGGGTTGGGACTGAAGCTTTCTTT. V usage is TRBV4-2 and J usage is TRBJ1-1, with D tentatively TRBD1 (5 bases). V dropped 2 bases and J dropped 5 bases, with 18 bases sitting between them. This CDR3 spans 16 amino acids. In germline, CDR1 is LGHNA, CDR2 YNFKEQ.

This chain links TRBV10-3 with TRBJ1-1, with TRBD1 identical over 8 bases. J was trimmed by 2 bases and V by 8 bases; bases with no gene match: 7. CDR3 length: 14 residues. The V gene's germline CDR1 is ENHRY and CDR2 SYGVKD. The CDR3 loop reads CAIGPGQANTEAFF. DNA of the CDR3: TGTGCCATCGGACCGGGACAGGCCAACACTGAAGCTTTCTTT.

This clone was counted a few times. The rearrangement uses TRBV19 and TRBJ1-2; D is uncertain. The CDR3 runs to 16 residues. Deletions cut 4 bases from V and 0 bases from J, with 15 bases between. Germline loops: CDR1 LNHDA, CDR2 SQIVND (reference sequence). The CDR3 is CASSTWTGKTNYGYTF. The CDR3 DNA is TGTGCCAGTAGTACCTGGACGGGAAAAACTAACTATGGCTACACCTTC.

V gene TRBV13 combines with J gene TRBJ2-7; D perhaps matches TRBD1 (6 bases). V shed 0 bases and J shed 2 bases, with 11 bases lying between them. CDR3 size: 15 residues. Per the germline V gene, CDR1 is PRHDT and CDR2 is FYEKMQ (reference sequence). The CDR3 sequence: CASSLGQGRPYEQYF. CDR3 bases: TGTGCCAGCAGCTTAGGCCAGGGGAGACCCTACGAGCAGTACTTC.

The gene calls are TRBV27 and TRBJ1-5; D may be TRBD1 (6 bases). Germline CDR1 is MNHEY and CDR2 is SMNVEV (reference sequence). The germline V and J ends were trimmed by 5 bases and 2 bases, with 16 bases remaining between them. CDR3 length equals 16 residues. In nucleotides, the CDR3 is TGTGCCAGCAGTAGTGAACAGGGCGGGGGCAATCAGCCCCAGCATTTT. Its translation: CASSSEQGGGNQPQHF.